The 12 T cell receptor beta chains presented below share a single source sample, sequenced in a study of T cell responses to AZD1222 COVID-19 vaccine. Generated by immunoSEQ multiplex PCR, the TCRdb table keeps only in-frame clones and is missing some. The sample has some 250,000 clones, approximately 94% seen once. Material: peripheral blood, obtained 28 days after the second AZD1222 dose. The receptor set was obtained from an adult who received the AZD1222 COVID-19 vaccine.

J is TRBJ2-2 and V is TRBV3-1 (or the pseudogene TRBV3-2), with 10 bases that match TRBD1. Germline trimming cut 6 bases from V and 9 bases from J; bases unmatched to any gene: 7. Germline-derived CDR1 and CDR2 are LGHDT and YNNKEL (reference sequence). The CDR3 has 14 amino acids. The CDR3 DNA follows: TGTGCCAGCAGACCCGGGACAGGGGTAAGGGAGCTGTTTTTT. This codes for CASRPGTGVRELFF.

This chain connects TRBV25-1 to TRBJ1-2; D is perhaps TRBD1 (5 bases). Trimming cost V 4 bases and J 1 base, with 13 bases left between them. Germline V gene sequence: CDR1 MGHDK, CDR2 SYGVNS. This CDR3 spans 15 amino acids. The CDR3 spells CASSGPLGDNYGYTF. CDR3 bases: TGTGCCAGCAGTGGTCCACTAGGGGATAACTATGGCTACACCTTC.

This clone occurred a few times. V gene TRBV7-8 combines with J gene TRBJ1-5; a possible D gene is TRBD1 (6 bases). Between the trimmed V and J ends, which lost 2 bases and 5 bases, there was a span of 10 bases. CDR1 and CDR2 from the germline V gene are SGHVS and FQNEAQ. CDR3 size: 14 residues. Here the CDR3 reads CASSLLQGHQPQHF. The DNA for the CDR3 is TGTGCCAGCAGCTTATTACAGGGCCATCAGCCCCAGCATTTT.

Here the CDR3 reads CASSQVGATDTQYF. The DNA for the CDR3 is TGTGCCAGCAGCCAAGTAGGGGCCACAGATACGCAGTATTTT. The V call is TRBV3-1 (or the pseudogene TRBV3-2), the J call TRBJ2-3, with a weak D call TRBD1 (5 bases). The germline V gene encodes CDR1 LGHDT and CDR2 YNNKEL (reference sequence). Deletions cut 1 base from V and 2 bases from J, with 7 bases between. The CDR3 covers 14 residues.

As regards this clone: Other DNA sequences from this sample encode an identical CDR3 as well. The chain carries TRBV20-1 and TRBJ1-2; TRBD1 is a possible D gene (5 bases). This CDR3 is built from 11 residues. Trimming removed 4 bases at V and 2 bases at J, with 5 bases between. Germline values: CDR1 DFQATT, CDR2 SNEGSKA (reference sequence). The CDR3 sequence: CSATGNYGYTF. As DNA, the CDR3 is TGCAGTGCTACAGGGAACTATGGCTACACCTTC.

The DNA of the CDR3 is TGTGCCAGCAGCCAACAAGCTATCACCGGGGAGCTGTTTTTT. This sequence encodes CASSQQAITGELFF. This sequence joins TRBV3-1 (or the pseudogene TRBV3-2) and TRBJ2-2, with D hard to call. Trimming took off 2 bases at V and 4 bases at J, with 8 bases between the two ends. The CDR3 is made up of 14 amino acids. CDR1 and CDR2 from the germline V gene are LGHDT and YNNKEL (reference sequence).

This clone was detected only a few times. This chain joins TRBV7-9 and TRBJ2-1; D uncertain. Germline CDR1 and CDR2: SEHNR and FQNEAQ (reference sequence). Trimming stripped 6 bases from V and 1 base from J, with 16 bases between. This CDR3 is built from 16 residues. CDR3 protein: CASSSLPGSSYNEQFF. The CDR3 nucleotides are TGTGCCAGCAGTTCCCTGCCCGGATCGTCCTACAATGAGCAGTTCTTC.

V gene TRBV28 combines with J gene TRBJ1-5; the D is unclear. V was shortened by 2 bases and J by 7 bases, with 9 bases between the two germline ends. CDR3 length: 13 residues. Per the germline V gene, CDR1 is MDHEN and CDR2 is SYDVKM. The CDR3 is CASSLQVAQPQHF. In DNA, the CDR3 is TGTGCCAGCAGTTTACAGGTCGCGCAGCCCCAGCATTTT. Combining the CDR3 with reference TRBV28 and TRBJ1-5 gives the whole variable domain DVKVTQSSRYLVKRTGEKVFLECVQDMDHENMFWYRQDPGLGLRLIYFSYDVKMKEKGDIPEGYSVSREKKERFSLILESASTNQTSMYLCASSLQVAQPQHFGDGTRLSIL.

The V and J genes are TRBV6-5 and TRBJ2-2; D is ambiguous. This CDR3 has 14 residues. Germline V gene lookup returns CDR1 MNHEY and CDR2 SVGAGI. Between the trimmed V and J ends, which lost 2 bases and 6 bases, there was a span of 10 bases. CDR3 nucleotides: TGTGCCAGCAGTTACGTCCTAGTCTCCGGGGAGCTGTTTTTT. Translating it yields CASSYVLVSGELFF.

The chain combines TRBV7-9 with TRBJ2-7; 7 bases fit TRBD2. The CDR3 spans 14 residues. V lost 4 bases to trimming and J lost 7 bases; unmatched junction nucleotides: 10. The germline CDR1 and CDR2 sequences are SEHNR and FQNEAQ (reference sequence). The DNA for the CDR3 is TGTGCCAGCAGCTCCCCGGGACTACCTCTGGAGCAGTACTTC. It encodes CASSSPGLPLEQYF. The complete variable domain, with remaining parts taken from reference TRBV7-9 and TRBJ2-7, reads DTGVSQNPRHKITKRGQNVTFRCDPISEHNRLYWYRQTLGQGPEFLTYFQNEAQLEKSRLLSDRFSAERPKGSFSTLEIQRTEQGDSAMYLCASSSPGLPLEQYFGPGTRLTVT.

V usage is TRBV13 and J usage is TRBJ1-6; no reliable D call. The V gene lost 8 bases and the J gene lost 3 bases, with 11 bases spanning the gap. The CDR3 consists of 14 residues. The germline CDR1 and CDR2 sequences are PRHDT and FYEKMQ (reference sequence). The CDR3 DNA follows: TGTGCCAGCTCTTACCGAGACTATAATTCACCCCTCCACTTT. Protein sequence: CASSYRDYNSPLHF.

J is TRBJ2-3 and V is TRBV6-1; D possibly corresponds to TRBD2 (5 bases). This CDR3 comprises 14 residues. Germline V gene data show CDR1 as MNHNS and CDR2 as SASEGT. Trimming took off 3 bases at V and 9 bases at J, with 16 bases between the two ends. CDR3 loop: CASSDGHSVRTQYF. CDR3 in DNA: TGTGCCAGCAGTGATGGGCATAGCGTACGGACGCAGTATTTT.